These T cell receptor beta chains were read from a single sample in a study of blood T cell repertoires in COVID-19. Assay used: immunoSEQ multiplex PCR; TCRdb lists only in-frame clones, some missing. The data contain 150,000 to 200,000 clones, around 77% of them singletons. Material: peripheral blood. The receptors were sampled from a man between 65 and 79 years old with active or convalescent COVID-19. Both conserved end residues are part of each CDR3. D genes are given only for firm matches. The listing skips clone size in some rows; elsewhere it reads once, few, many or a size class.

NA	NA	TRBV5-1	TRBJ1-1	TGCGCCAGCAGCTGGGACACCTCAAACACTGAAGCTTTCTTT	CASSWDTSNTEAFF
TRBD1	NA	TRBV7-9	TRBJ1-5	TGTGCCAGCACCCGACAGGGGGCTCAGCCCCAGCATTTT	CASTRQGAQPQHF
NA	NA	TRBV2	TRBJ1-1	TGTGCCAGCAACCGCCAGGATCGGAACACTGAAGCTTTCTTT	CASNRQDRNTEAFF
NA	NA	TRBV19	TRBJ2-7	TGTGCCAGTAATCAGGGCGGCGAGCAGTACTTC	CASNQGGEQYF
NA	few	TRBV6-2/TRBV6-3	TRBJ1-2	TGTGCCAGCAGTTCCACAGGTGGCAACTATGGCTACACCTTC	CASSSTGGNYGYTF
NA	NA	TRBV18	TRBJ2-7	TGTGCCAGCTCACCGGAAAAACAGGGCAAGCAGTACTTC	CASSPEKQGKQYF
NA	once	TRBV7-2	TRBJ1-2	TGTGCCAGCAGCTTAGAGGGAGGTGGGGGCTACACCTTC	CASSLEGGGGYTF
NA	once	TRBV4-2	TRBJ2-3	TGTGCCAGCAGCCTGCGGGATACGCAGTATTTT	CASSLRDTQYF
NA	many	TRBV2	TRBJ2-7	TGTGCCAGCACCCAAGACAGGAGCTCCTACGAGCAGTACTTC	CASTQDRSSYEQYF
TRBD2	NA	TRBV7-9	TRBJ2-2	TGTGCCAGCAGCTTATCCAGCGGGAGGACCGGGGAGCTGTTTTTT	CASSLSSGRTGELFF
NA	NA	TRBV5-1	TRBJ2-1	TGCGCCAGCAGCCCCAGGAGCGGAGGTTACAATGAGCAGTTCTTC	CASSPRSGGYNEQFF
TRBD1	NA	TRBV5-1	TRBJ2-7	TGCGCCAGCAGCTTGAACAGGGGTGAGATTGGCGAGCAGTACTTC	CASSLNRGEIGEQYF
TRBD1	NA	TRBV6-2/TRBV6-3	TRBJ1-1	TGTGCCAGCAGCAGACGGACAGGCCCTATTTACACTGAAGCTTTCTTT	CASSRRTGPIYTEAFF
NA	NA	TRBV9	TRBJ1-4	TGTGCCAGCAGCGTCGGCCAGGCTAATGAAAAACTGTTTTTT	CASSVGQANEKLFF
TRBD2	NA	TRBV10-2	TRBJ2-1	TGCGCCAGCAGTGGACTAGCGGGTGTCAATGAGCAGTTCTTC	CASSGLAGVNEQFF
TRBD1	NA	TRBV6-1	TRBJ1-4	TGTGCCAGCAGTGGGACAGGTAGTCCAACTAATGAAAAACTGTTTTTT	CASSGTGSPTNEKLFF
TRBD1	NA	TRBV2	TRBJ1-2	TGTGCCAGCAGTGAAGTGTGGACAGGGGCTCTTCTCTACACCTTC	CASSEVWTGALLYTF
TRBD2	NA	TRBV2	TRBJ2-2	TGTGCCAGCAGGGGACTAGCGGAAGCGAACACCGGGGAGCTGTTTTTT	CASRGLAEANTGELFF
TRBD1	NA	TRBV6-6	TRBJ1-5	TGTGCCAGCAGGAACGGACAGGGTAGCAATCAGCCCCAGCATTTT	CASRNGQGSNQPQHF
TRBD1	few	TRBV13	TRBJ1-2	TGTGCCAGCAGCACCCTACAGGGGAGAGATGGCTACACCTTC	CASSTLQGRDGYTF
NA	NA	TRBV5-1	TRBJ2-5	TGCGCCAGCAGCTTGGCTAAACAGGTTCTTGTAGGAGAGACCCAGTACTTC	CASSLAKQVLVGETQYF
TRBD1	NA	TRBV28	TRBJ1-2	TGTGCCAGCAGGGCGACAGGGGGATCGTTCGGCTACACCTTC	CASRATGGSFGYTF
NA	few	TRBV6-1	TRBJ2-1	TGTGCCAGCAGTGAAACGCAGGGCTTCGGGAATGAGCAGTTCTTC	CASSETQGFGNEQFF
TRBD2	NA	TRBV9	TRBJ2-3	TGTGCCAGCAGCGCCCCCTCACTAGCGAGCACAGATACGCAGTATTTT	CASSAPSLASTDTQYF
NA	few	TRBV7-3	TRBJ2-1	TGTGCCAGCAGCGATTTAATAGGAGAATCCGAGCAGTTCTTC	CASSDLIGESEQFF
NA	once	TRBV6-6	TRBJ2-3	TGTGCCAGCAGTTACGAGCCAGATACGCAGTATTTT	CASSYEPDTQYF
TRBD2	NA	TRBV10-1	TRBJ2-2	TGCGCCAGCAGTGGACTAGCGGGGAACACCGGGGAGCTGTTTTTT	CASSGLAGNTGELFF
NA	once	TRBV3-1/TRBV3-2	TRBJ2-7	TGTGCCAGCAGCCCAATTGTACAGAGCTACGAGCAGTACTTC	CASSPIVQSYEQYF
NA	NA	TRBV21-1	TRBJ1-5	TGTGCCAGCACCAAGGTTCAAAGTGACAGGGGCGATTATAGCAATCAGCCCCAGCATTTT	CASTKVQSDRGDYSNQPQHF
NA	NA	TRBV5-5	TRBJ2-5	TGTGCCAGCAGCCTAGTCCCAGGGTCTGGAGAGACCCAGTACTTC	CASSLVPGSGETQYF
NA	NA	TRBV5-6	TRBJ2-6	TGTGCCAGCAGCTTGGTTAGCTCTGGGGCCAACGTCCTGACTTTC	CASSLVSSGANVLTF
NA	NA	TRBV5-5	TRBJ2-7	TGTGCCAGCAGCCTCTTGCAGCGGCCCTACGAGCAGTACTTC	CASSLLQRPYEQYF
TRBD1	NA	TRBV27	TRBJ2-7	TGTGCCAGCAGTGGAAAGACAGGGGGGGTGAACGAGCAGTACTTC	CASSGKTGGVNEQYF
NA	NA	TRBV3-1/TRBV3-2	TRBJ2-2	TGTGCCAGCAGCCAAGTCGCGGGGTCCGGGGAGCTGTTTTTT	CASSQVAGSGELFF
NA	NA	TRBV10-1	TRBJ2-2	TGCGCCAGCAGTGCGGCGGACACCGGGGAGCTGTTTTTT	CASSAADTGELFF
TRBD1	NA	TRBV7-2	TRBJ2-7	TGTGCCAGCAGCACCGACAGGGGGGGGGAGCAGTACTTC	CASSTDRGGEQYF
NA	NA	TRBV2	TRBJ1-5	TGTGCCAGCAGTGATTCTAATAGCAATCAGCCCCAGCATTTT	CASSDSNSNQPQHF
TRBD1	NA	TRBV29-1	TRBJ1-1	TGCAGCGTTGGGAGGACAGGGATGAACACTGAAGCTTTCTTT	CSVGRTGMNTEAFF
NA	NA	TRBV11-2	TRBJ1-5	TGTGCCAGCAGCTTCAACAGCTATCAGCCCCAGCATTTT	CASSFNSYQPQHF
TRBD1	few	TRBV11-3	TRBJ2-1	TGTGCCAGCAGCTCTAGCTATGGGACAGGGTCCAACAATGAGCAGTTCTTC	CASSSSYGTGSNNEQFF
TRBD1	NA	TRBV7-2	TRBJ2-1	TGTGCCAGCAGCTTAGCCCCGGGGACAGGGGTCAATGAGCAGTTCTTC	CASSLAPGTGVNEQFF
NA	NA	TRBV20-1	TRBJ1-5	TGCAGTGCTAGTGTGGAGGGCGATCAGCCCCAGCATTTT	CSASVEGDQPQHF
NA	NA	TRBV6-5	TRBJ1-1	TGTGCATCAACCGGGGTACACAGCACTGAAGCTTTCTTT	CASTGVHSTEAFF
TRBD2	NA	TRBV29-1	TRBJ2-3	TGCAGCGGGAAGGCGGGGGGGTACACAGATACGCAGTATTTT	CSGKAGGYTDTQYF
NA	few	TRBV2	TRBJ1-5	TGTGCCAGCAGTGAAAGGGGTAATCCCCAGCATTTT	CASSERGNPQHF
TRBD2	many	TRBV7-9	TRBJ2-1	TGTGCCAGCAGCCCCGGGACTAGCGCTGAGCAGTTCTTC	CASSPGTSAEQFF
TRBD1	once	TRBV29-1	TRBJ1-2	TGCAGCGTTGAGACAACAGGGGCATTTGGCTACACCTTC	CSVETTGAFGYTF